The clone carrying this T cell receptor delta chain was detected only a few times. A clone one base away is much larger, so this may be a read error. The data stem from a study of gammadelta T cells in human blood. TCRdb reanalysed the RT-PCR reads via CATT. The data contain over a thousand delta-chain clones, roughly 1.5% of them singletons. CDR1 and CDR2 from the germline V gene are TSWWSYY and QGS. With V trimmed by 1 base and J by 1 base, 27 bases remained unmatched. The CDR3 extends over 24 amino acids. The source of this sequence is a human donor. V is TRDV1 and J is TRDJ1; TRDD3 matches 10 bases. The sequencing sample was made of non-Vgamma9Vdelta2 gamma-delta T cells from adult blood. Here the CDR3 DNA reads TGTGCTCTTGGGGAACGAGTAGTCCCCGAGGGGGATACGCCACGGGGTAGAGGCACCGATAAACTCATCTTT. It translates to CALGERVVPEGDTPRGRGTDKLIF.